These T cell receptor beta chains were read from a single sample in a study of Graves' ophthalmopathy and Graves' hyperthyroidism. MiXCR, applied by TCRdb to the multiplex PCR reads, yields one record per CDR3 protein. The sample includes 620,000 or so distinct CDR3 sequences, 20% to 25% of them seen just once. Material: peripheral blood. These receptors were obtained from a young woman with stable Graves' hyperthyroidism. Some clones in this sample may be carry-over from other donors' samples. CDR3s include the opening cysteine and the closing phenylalanine or tryptophan. The D gene is left open where the match is weak. Some rows have no size entry. The others give once, few or many, or a class for an expanded clone.

>TRBD2|many|TRBJ2-2|TRBV29-1
CSVNVREAGGELFF
TGCAGCGTTAATGTACGGGAGGCCGGCGGGGAGCTGTTTTTT
>-|few|TRBJ2-5|TRBV6-2/TRBV6-3
CASSYSSKDQETQYF
TGTGCCAGCAGTTACTCGAGCAAAGACCAAGAGACCCAGTACTTC
>-|-|TRBJ2-7|TRBV2
CASSPPPVDEQYF
TGTGCCAGCAGCCCCCCCCCAGTTGATGAGCAGTACTTC
>-|many|TRBJ2-5|TRBV12-3/TRBV12-4
CASRYSRGQETQYF
TGTGCCAGCAGGTACAGCAGGGGCCAAGAGACCCAGTACTTC
>TRBD1|-|TRBJ2-5|TRBV12-3/TRBV12-4
CASILNRGETQYF
TGTGCCAGCATCCTGAACAGGGGAGAGACCCAGTACTTC
>-|many|TRBJ1-2|TRBV6-1
CASRPSGRHYGYTF
TGTGCCAGCAGACCTTCGGGGCGGCACTATGGCTACACCTTC
>TRBD1|many|TRBJ2-3|TRBV11-2
CASSFTTGWPSTDTQYF
TGTGCCAGCAGCTTCACGACAGGGTGGCCCAGCACAGATACGCAGTATTTT
>-|few|TRBJ2-7|TRBV19
CASSTDGYEGYEQYF
TGTGCCAGTAGTACGGACGGGTATGAAGGCTACGAGCAGTACTTC
>TRBD1|-|TRBJ2-5|TRBV12-3/TRBV12-4
CASSYTQAGTGKGETQYF
TGTGCCAGCAGTTACACTCAAGCCGGGACAGGGAAGGGAGAGACCCAGTACTTC
>TRBD1|many|TRBJ2-7|TRBV6-2/TRBV6-3
CASSYPGDRSYEQYF
TGTGCCAGCAGTTACCCCGGGGACAGATCCTACGAGCAGTACTTC
>-|-|TRBJ2-7|TRBV5-1
CASSFSGVGNTEQYF
TGCGCCAGCAGCTTTTCTGGTGTGGGGAATACGGAGCAGTACTTC
>-|-|TRBJ2-4|TRBV5-8
CASSSGLPLGDIQYF
TGTGCCAGCAGCTCCGGACTCCCTCTGGGGGACATTCAGTACTTC
>TRBD1|-|TRBJ1-6|TRBV19
CASRVRGQANSPLHF
TGTGCCAGTCGTGTAAGGGGACAGGCCAATTCACCCCTCCACTTT
>TRBD1|-|TRBJ2-3|TRBV12-3/TRBV12-4
CASSSYTTDRAPDTQYF
TGTGCCAGCAGTTCATACACGACCGACAGGGCCCCAGATACGCAGTATTTT
>-|many|TRBJ1-5|TRBV4-1
CASSRVGGNQPQHF
TGCGCCAGCAGCCGAGTAGGGGGCAATCAGCCCCAGCATTTT
>TRBD1|many|TRBJ1-2|TRBV7-2
CASSPTGTGGTDTF
TGTGCCAGCAGCCCGACCGGGACAGGGGGTACGGACACCTTC
>-|-|TRBJ2-7|TRBV27
CASSLSIRRAGYEQYF
TGTGCCAGCAGTTTATCTATTAGGAGGGCCGGGTACGAGCAGTACTTC
>TRBD1|many|TRBJ1-5|TRBV15
CATSTRQGGNQPQHF
TGTGCCACCAGCACGAGACAGGGGGGAAATCAGCCCCAGCATTTT
>-|many|TRBJ1-2|TRBV12-3/TRBV12-4
CASSSYYQTANYGYTF
TGTGCCAGCAGTTCCTACTACCAGACAGCGAACTATGGCTACACCTTC
>-|many|TRBJ2-7|TRBV7-9
CASSLLGSPYEQYF
TGTGCCAGCAGCTTATTGGGCAGCCCCTACGAGCAGTACTTC
>TRBD2|many|TRBJ2-2|TRBV7-3
CASSLSLLAGKNTGELFF
TGTGCCAGCAGCTTATCCCTACTAGCGGGAAAGAACACCGGGGAGCTGTTTTTT
>-|many|TRBJ2-7|TRBV12-3/TRBV12-4
CASRSLEAYEQYF
TGTGCCAGCAGATCGTTGGAGGCCTACGAGCAGTACTTC
>-|many|TRBJ2-3|TRBV11-2
CASSRTDTQYF
TGTGCCAGCAGCCGCACAGATACGCAGTATTTT